The clone carrying this T cell receptor (beta chain) was found a few times. Its antigen is not identified. V was shortened by 5 bases and J by 2 bases, with 13 bases between the two germline ends. Germline CDR1 reads SGHRS; CDR2 reads YFSETQ. This CDR3 spans 15 amino acids. One entry per CDR3 protein results from TCRdb running MiXCR on the 5' RACE reads. The repertoire has around 340,000 distinct CDR3 sequences, 9% of them found once; the top ten carry 7.5% to 9.5%. This entry is derived from a study of identical twins. Whole-study results and caveats: Beta out-of-frame sequences showed weaker excess sharing between twins. Zero-insertion results could be subject to partial confounding by invariant MAIT and iNKT cells. Out-of-frame sharing of TCR alpha in monozygotic twins was underestimated by models. A lower insertion count was a feature of abundant cord blood beta clonotypes, with no such feature in memory repertoires.

The sequence came from a woman between 50 and 59 years old in good health. Sequenced: naive T cells sorted from blood. This sequence joins TRBV5-1 and TRBJ2-2; D assignment may be TRBD1 or TRBD2 (5 bases each). This CDR3 reads CASRPGTDNTGELFF. CDR3 nucleotide sequence: TGCGCCAGCAGACCCGGGACCGACAACACCGGGGAGCTGTTTTTT.